What follows is one T cell receptor (beta chain) and its context. CDR1 is SGHAT and CDR2 is FQNNGV in the germline V gene. Trimming left V 0 bases short and J 7 bases short, with 13 bases between. CDR3 size: 14 residues. The sample originates from a study of blood T cell repertoires in COVID-19. Study context: T cells, B-cell-depleted T cells, or PBMCs supplied cDNA or gDNA.

The method was immunoSEQ multiplex PCR; TCRdb's version includes in-frame clones alone and lacks a portion of them. The repertoire holds 220,000 or so clones, with approximately 90% as singletons. J is TRBJ2-7 and V is TRBV11-2; possible D gene TRBD2, 6 bases. The sequence derives from a man between 45 and 60 years old who had been exposed to COVID-19. The specimen sequenced was PBMCs or T cells enriched from blood (not recorded which). CDR3 DNA: TGTGCCAGCAGCTTAGAAAGGGAGGAACGGGAGCAGTACTTC. Translating it yields CASSLEREEREQYF. The full variable domain, in which reference TRBV11-2 and TRBJ2-7 provide the parts outside the CDR3, is EAGVAQSPRYKIIEKRQSVAFWCNPISGHATLYWYQQILGQGPKLLIQFQNNGVVDDSQLPKDRFSAERLKGVDSTLKIQPAKLEDSAVYLCASSLEREEREQYFGPGTRLTVT.